The 6 T cell receptor beta chains below come from one sample, sequenced in a study of cytomegalovirus exposure and HLA in healthy donors. PCR used 60 Vbeta primers and 13 Jbeta primers. TCRdb's table, derived via immunoSEQ multiplex PCR, lists solely in-frame clones and lacks some. This table holds 130,000 or so clones. The specimen was PBMCs. The receptors originated from a woman aged 55-70 years in good health and CMV-seronegative.

The V and J genes are TRBV5-4 and TRBJ1-2, with D perhaps matching TRBD1 (5 bases). The ends were cut back, 5 bases at V and 7 bases at J, with 18 bases in the middle. Germline V gene data show CDR1 as SGHNT and CDR2 as YYREEE (reference sequence). This CDR3 has 14 residues. In DNA form, the CDR3 reads TGTGCCAGCAGGATTCTCGGGGGATGGGTTGGCTACACCTTC. It translates to CASRILGGWVGYTF. The whole variable domain, remainder taken from reference TRBV5-4 and TRBJ1-2, is ETGVTQSPTHLIKTRGQQVTLRCSSQSGHNTVSWYQQALGQGPQFIFQYYREEENGRGNFPPRFSGLQFPNYSSELNVNALELDDSALYLCASRILGGWVGYTFGSGTRLTVV.

The CDR3 here is CASGLVRQGGTGELFF. Written as DNA, the CDR3 is TGTGCTAGTGGTTTGGTTCGACAGGGGGGCACCGGGGAGCTGTTTTTT. The chain couples TRBV12-5 to TRBJ2-2; 9 bases fit TRBD1. With V trimmed by 0 bases and J by 4 bases, 3 bases remained unmatched. The CDR3 extends over 16 amino acids. In germline, CDR1 is LGHNT, CDR2 FRNRAP.

The chain combines TRBV7-9 with TRBJ2-7; D call uncertain. CDR1 and CDR2 (germline): SEHNR, FQNEAQ (reference sequence). The CDR3 spans 15 residues. V shed 5 bases and J shed 7 bases, with 21 bases lying between them. DNA of the CDR3: TGTGCCAGCAGCCATGACTTGACTCCTCCTCGGGAGCAGTACTTC. It yields the protein CASSHDLTPPREQYF.

This rearrangement joins TRBV10-3 to TRBJ2-3; D is unclear. The CDR3 is 12 residues long. V lost 7 bases and J lost 2, with 7 bases in between. Germline lookup yields CDR1 ENHRY and CDR2 SYGVKD. CDR3 residues: CAIKSNTDTQYF. The CDR3 region has the DNA TGTGCCATCAAGTCTAACACAGATACGCAGTATTTT.

The chain recombines TRBV5-4 with TRBJ2-7, with 7 bases matching TRBD1. CDR3 length equals 15 residues. CDR1 and CDR2 (germline): SGHNT, YYREEE (reference sequence). The V gene end was trimmed by 5 bases and the J gene end by 2 bases; junction bases not matched to a gene: 10. The CDR3 is CASRGVGTATYEQYF. DNA for the CDR3: TGTGCCAGCAGGGGGGTAGGGACAGCCACCTACGAGCAGTACTTC.

The rearrangement joins TRBV10-3 to TRBJ2-5, with 9 nucleotides matching TRBD1. Germline V gene data show CDR1 as ENHRY and CDR2 as SYGVKD. This CDR3 spans 16 amino acids. V gave up 6 bases and J gave up 7 bases; unmatched junction bases: 15. This CDR3 is CAIRNSQGASEGTQYF. In DNA, the CDR3 is TGTGCCATCAGGAACTCACAGGGGGCGTCGGAAGGGACCCAGTACTTC.